This is a list of T cell receptor beta chains from one sample in a study of T cell responses to AZD1222 COVID-19 vaccine. Clones were sequenced by immunoSEQ multiplex PCR, and TCRdb holds only the in-frame ones, with some missing. The sample contains approximately 120,000 clones, around 90% of which appear only once. The material sequenced was peripheral blood, taken on day 0 of AZD1222 vaccination. These receptor sequences come from an adult in good health. CDR3s include the opening cysteine and the closing phenylalanine or tryptophan. D genes are given only for firm matches. Clone size is given for some rows only: seen once, a few or many times, or a class if the clone is expanded.

TRBV2	TRBD2	once	TRBJ2-7	CASSPGLAGGEQYF	TGTGCCAGCAGTCCGGGACTAGCGGGAGGCGAGCAGTACTTC
TRBV24-1	NA	NA	TRBJ2-7	CATSDLCPGPYEQYF	TGTGCCACCAGTGATTTATGCCCAGGACCCTACGAGCAGTACTTC
TRBV28	NA	NA	TRBJ2-7	CASSWPGLGSYEQYF	TGTGCCAGCAGTTGGCCAGGATTAGGCTCCTACGAGCAGTACTTC
TRBV5-6	NA	NA	TRBJ1-1	CANLTQGAVEAFF	TGTGCCAACTTGACCCAGGGAGCAGTTGAAGCTTTCTTT
TRBV15	NA	NA	TRBJ2-6	CATSRDTSSAGANVLTF	TGTGCCACCAGCAGAGATACTTCAAGCGCTGGGGCCAACGTCCTGACTTTC
TRBV27	TRBD1	NA	TRBJ1-2	CASSPRQGNYGYTF	TGTGCCAGCAGTCCTAGACAGGGAAACTATGGCTACACCTTC
TRBV27	NA	once	TRBJ2-3	CASSYLLTDTQYF	TGTGCCAGCAGTTACCTACTCACAGATACGCAGTATTTT
TRBV7-9	NA	NA	TRBJ2-1	CASSGTSYNEQFF	TGTGCCAGCAGTGGGACCTCCTACAATGAGCAGTTCTTC
TRBV6-5	NA	NA	TRBJ1-5	CASSTTHWQPQHF	TGTGCCAGCAGTACAACTCACTGGCAGCCCCAGCATTTT
TRBV7-8	TRBD2	NA	TRBJ2-1	CASSSLGWREYNEQFF	TGTGCCAGCAGCTCCCTCGGGTGGCGGGAGTATAATGAGCAGTTCTTC
TRBV7-2	TRBD2	NA	TRBJ2-5	CASSLARDYGGETQYF	TGTGCCAGCAGCTTAGCCCGGGACTATGGGGGAGAGACCCAGTACTTC
TRBV6-2/TRBV6-3	TRBD2	many	TRBJ2-7	CASSYEEGGPYEQYF	TGTGCCAGCAGTTACGAGGAGGGAGGGCCATACGAGCAGTACTTC
TRBV5-4	NA	NA	TRBJ2-7	CASSSGKAPYEQYF	TGTGCCAGCAGCTCAGGCAAGGCCCCCTACGAGCAGTACTTC
TRBV2	TRBD2	NA	TRBJ2-5	CASRGGTSGGKETQYF	TGTGCCAGCAGAGGCGGGACTAGCGGGGGGAAAGAGACCCAGTACTTC
TRBV2	NA	NA	TRBJ2-7	CASSEKLLSNEQYF	TGTGCCAGCAGTGAAAAGCTCTTATCGAACGAGCAGTACTTC
TRBV15	TRBD1	NA	TRBJ2-3	CATSSVQGQSTDTQYF	TGTGCCACCAGCAGCGTGCAGGGACAGTCCACAGATACGCAGTATTTT
TRBV10-1	NA	few	TRBJ2-7	CASSESTRWTEYSYEQYF	TGCGCCAGCAGTGAGTCGACGCGGTGGACAGAATACTCCTACGAGCAGTACTTC
TRBV28	NA	NA	TRBJ1-5	CASRVGGQPQHF	TGTGCCAGCAGGGTCGGGGGTCAGCCCCAGCATTTT
TRBV6-1	NA	NA	TRBJ1-6	CASSEAVGGVGSPLHF	TGTGCCAGCAGTGAAGCGGTGGGGGGGGTAGGATCACCCCTCCACTTT
TRBV27	NA	NA	TRBJ2-7	CASSLNGAYEQYF	TGTGCCAGCAGTTTAAATGGGGCCTACGAGCAGTACTTC
TRBV28	TRBD1	NA	TRBJ2-2	CASSFNQGVTGELFF	TGTGCCAGCAGTTTTAATCAGGGGGTCACCGGGGAGCTGTTTTTT
TRBV30	NA	NA	TRBJ2-5	CAWSVLGETQYF	TGTGCCTGGAGTGTACTAGGAGAGACCCAGTACTTC
TRBV6-5	NA	NA	TRBJ2-5	CASSYGGPEETQYF	TGTGCCAGCAGTTACGGGGGGCCCGAGGAGACCCAGTACTTC
TRBV12-3/TRBV12-4	TRBD1	NA	TRBJ1-1	CASSIASGGAFF	TGTGCCAGCAGTATTGCCTCAGGGGGAGCTTTCTTT
TRBV9	NA	few	TRBJ2-1	CASSVQVGGANEQFF	TGTGCCAGCAGCGTTCAAGTGGGGGGCGCCAATGAGCAGTTCTTC
TRBV13	TRBD1	NA	TRBJ1-1	CASSFSRDRGIAFF	TGTGCCAGCAGCTTCAGCCGGGACAGGGGAATCGCTTTCTTT
TRBV3-1/TRBV3-2	NA	NA	TRBJ1-4	CASSQYPGEKLFF	TGTGCCAGCAGCCAATATCCAGGCGAAAAACTGTTTTTT
TRBV12-3/TRBV12-4	TRBD1	NA	TRBJ2-1	CASSSLDRDEQFF	TGTGCCAGCAGTTCCCTCGACAGGGATGAGCAGTTCTTC